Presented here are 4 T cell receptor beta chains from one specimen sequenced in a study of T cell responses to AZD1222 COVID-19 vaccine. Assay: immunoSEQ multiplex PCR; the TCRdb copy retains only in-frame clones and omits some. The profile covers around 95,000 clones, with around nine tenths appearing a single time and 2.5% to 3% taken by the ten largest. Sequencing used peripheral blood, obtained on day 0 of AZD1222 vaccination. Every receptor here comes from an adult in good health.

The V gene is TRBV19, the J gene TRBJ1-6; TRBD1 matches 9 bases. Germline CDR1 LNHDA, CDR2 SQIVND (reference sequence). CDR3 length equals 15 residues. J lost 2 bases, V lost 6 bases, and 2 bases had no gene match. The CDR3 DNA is TGTGCCAGTAGAACAGGGGGCGCCTATAATTCACCCCTCCACTTT. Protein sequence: CASRTGGAYNSPLHF. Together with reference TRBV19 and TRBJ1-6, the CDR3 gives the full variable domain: DGGITQSPKYLFRKEGQNVTLSCEQNLNHDAMYWYRQDPGQGLRLIYYSQIVNDFQKGDIAEGYSVSREKKESFPLTVTSAQKNPTAFYLCASRTGGAYNSPLHFGNGTRLTVT.

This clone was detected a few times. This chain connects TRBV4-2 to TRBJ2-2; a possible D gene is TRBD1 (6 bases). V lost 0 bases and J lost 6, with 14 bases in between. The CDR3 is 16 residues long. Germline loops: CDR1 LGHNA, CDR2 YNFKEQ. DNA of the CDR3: TGTGCCAGCAGCCAAGAAGATTCAGGGGATGCCGGGGAGCTGTTTTTT. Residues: CASSQEDSGDAGELFF.

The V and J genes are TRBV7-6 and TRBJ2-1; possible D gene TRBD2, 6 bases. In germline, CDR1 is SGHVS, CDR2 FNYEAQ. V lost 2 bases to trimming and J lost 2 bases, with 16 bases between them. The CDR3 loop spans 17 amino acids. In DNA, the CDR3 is TGTGCCAGCAGCTTAACCCGGGGCGGGAAGGCCTACAATGAGCAGTTCTTC. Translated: CASSLTRGGKAYNEQFF. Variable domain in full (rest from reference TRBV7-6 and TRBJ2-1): GAGVSQSPRYKVTKRGQDVALRCDPISGHVSLYWYRQALGQGPEFLTYFNYEAQQDKSGLPNDRFSAERPEGSISTLTIQRTEQRDSAMYRCASSLTRGGKAYNEQFFGPGTRLTVL.

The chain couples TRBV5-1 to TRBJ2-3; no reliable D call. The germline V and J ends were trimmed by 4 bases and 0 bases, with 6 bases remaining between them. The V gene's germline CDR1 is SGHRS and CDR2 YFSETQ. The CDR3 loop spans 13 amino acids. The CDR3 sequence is CASSPASTDTQYF. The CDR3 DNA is TGCGCCAGCAGCCCTGCTAGCACAGATACGCAGTATTTT.